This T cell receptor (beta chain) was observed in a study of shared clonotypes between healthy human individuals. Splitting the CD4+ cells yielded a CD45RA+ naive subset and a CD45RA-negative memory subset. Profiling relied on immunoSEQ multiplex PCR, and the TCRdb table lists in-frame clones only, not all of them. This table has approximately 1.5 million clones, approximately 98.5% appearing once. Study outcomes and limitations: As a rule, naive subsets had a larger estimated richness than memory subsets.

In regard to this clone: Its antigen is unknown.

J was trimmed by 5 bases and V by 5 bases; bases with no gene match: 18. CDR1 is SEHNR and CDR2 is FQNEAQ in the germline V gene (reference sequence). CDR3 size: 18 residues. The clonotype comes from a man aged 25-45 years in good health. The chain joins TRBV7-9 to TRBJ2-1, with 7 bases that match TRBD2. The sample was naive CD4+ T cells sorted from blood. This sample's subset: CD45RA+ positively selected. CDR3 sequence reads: CASSPPPGSGDGHNEQFF. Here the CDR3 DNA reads TGTGCCAGCAGCCCACCGCCTGGGAGCGGGGACGGACACAATGAGCAGTTCTTC.